This TCR beta chain was sequenced for a study of T cell responses to AZD1222 COVID-19 vaccine. The repertoire was sequenced with immunoSEQ multiplex PCR; TCRdb's copy has only in-frame clones and lacks some. The table lists about 140,000 clones, over 85% of them singletons. Germline-derived CDR1 and CDR2 are GTSNPN and SVGIG (reference sequence). This CDR3 region has 15 residues. V was pared by 0 bases and J by 2 bases, with 11 bases between. The sample in question was peripheral blood, obtained on day 0 of AZD1222 vaccination. The V and J genes are TRBV30 and TRBJ1-5; D is unclear. This receptor was identified in an adult in good health. The CDR3 protein is CAWSVRMAGNQPQHF. DNA of the CDR3: TGTGCCTGGAGTGTAAGGATGGCGGGCAATCAGCCCCAGCATTTT.